This TCR beta chain comes out of a study of blood T cell repertoires in COVID-19. At the level of the study: The cDNA or gDNA used as material had been derived from T cells, B-cell-depleted T cells, or PBMCs.

The CDR3 has 12 residues. Germline V gene sequence: CDR1 SNHLY, CDR2 FYNNEI. V lost 4 bases and J 8 bases, leaving 11 bases between the germline ends. This clone was seen only once. Clones were sequenced by immunoSEQ multiplex PCR, and TCRdb holds only the in-frame ones, with some missing. This sample has approximately 530,000 clones, with 85% to 90% found just once. This TCR was sampled from a woman in her forties or fifties with COVID-19, enrolled during active disease. The V gene is TRBV2, the J gene TRBJ1-2; TRBD1 is a possible D gene (5 bases). The material sequenced was peripheral blood. The CDR3 nucleotides are TGTGCCAGCAGTGTAGGAGGGGACGGCTACACCTTC. Encoded protein: CASSVGGDGYTF. Filled out from reference TRBV2 and TRBJ1-2, the complete variable domain reads EPEVTQTPSHQVTQMGQEVILRCVPISNHLYFYWYRQILGQKVEFLVSFYNNEISEKSEIFDDQFSVERPDGSNFTLKIRSTKLEDSAMYFCASSVGGDGYTFGSGTRLTVV.